This T cell receptor beta chain came from a study of human T cells and chemical hapten exposure. Germline CDR1 is MNHEY and CDR2 is SMNVEV (reference sequence). The CDR3 sequence is 13 residues long. Trimming took 3 bases from V and 3 from J, leaving 5 bases between them. MiXCR, applied by TCRdb to the RACE reads, yields one record per CDR3 protein. The sample lists 190,000 or so distinct CDR3 sequences; approximately 24% were seen once. Time point defined: patch test 3, about 24 weeks after DPC sensitization. Indicated treatment: therapeutic diphenylcyclopropenone sensitization with weekly scalp DPC. This clonotype was counted only a few times.

V and J are TRBV27 and TRBJ2-2; D gene unclear. Sequencing was performed on whole blood, taken in connection with sensitization to the hapten diphenylcyclopropenone (DPC). The clonotype originates from a woman between 40 and 55 years old with alopecia areata. Some clones in this sample may be carry-over from other donors' samples. CDR3 DNA sequence: TGTGCCAGCAGTTTCTCTTACACCGGGGAGCTGTTTTTT. This translates into CASSFSYTGELFF.